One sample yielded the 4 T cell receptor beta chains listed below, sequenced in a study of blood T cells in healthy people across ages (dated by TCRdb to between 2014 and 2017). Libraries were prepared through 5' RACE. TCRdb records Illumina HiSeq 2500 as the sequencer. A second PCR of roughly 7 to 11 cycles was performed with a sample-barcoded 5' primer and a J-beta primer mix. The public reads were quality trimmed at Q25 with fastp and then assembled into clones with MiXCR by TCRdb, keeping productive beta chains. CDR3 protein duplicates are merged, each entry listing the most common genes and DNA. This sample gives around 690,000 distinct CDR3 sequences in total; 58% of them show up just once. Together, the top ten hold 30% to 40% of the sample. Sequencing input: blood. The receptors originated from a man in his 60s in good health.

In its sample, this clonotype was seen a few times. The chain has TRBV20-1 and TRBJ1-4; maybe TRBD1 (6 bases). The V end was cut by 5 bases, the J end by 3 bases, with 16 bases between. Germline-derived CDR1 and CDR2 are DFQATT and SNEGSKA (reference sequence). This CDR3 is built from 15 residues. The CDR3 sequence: CSAPPGHHANEKLFF. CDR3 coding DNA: TGCAGTGCTCCTCCGGGACACCATGCTAATGAAAAACTGTTTTTT.

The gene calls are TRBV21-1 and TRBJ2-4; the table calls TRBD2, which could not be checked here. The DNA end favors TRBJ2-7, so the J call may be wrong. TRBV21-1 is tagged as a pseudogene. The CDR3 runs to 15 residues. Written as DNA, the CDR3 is TGTGCCAGCAGCAAAGTGGCCAGGGTCCCTCTCGAGCAGTACTTC. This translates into CASSKVARVPLEQYF.

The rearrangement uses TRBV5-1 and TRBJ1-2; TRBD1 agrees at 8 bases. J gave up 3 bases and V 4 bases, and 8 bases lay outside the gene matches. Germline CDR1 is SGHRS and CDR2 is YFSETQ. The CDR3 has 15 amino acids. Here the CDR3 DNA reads TGCGCCAGCAGCACCGGACAGGGATTTGACTATGGCTACACCTTC. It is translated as CASSTGQGFDYGYTF.

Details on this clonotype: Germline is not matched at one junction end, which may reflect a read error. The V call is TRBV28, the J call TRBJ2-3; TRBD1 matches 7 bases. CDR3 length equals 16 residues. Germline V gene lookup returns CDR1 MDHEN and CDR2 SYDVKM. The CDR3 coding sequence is TGTGCCAGCAGTTCTGCACAGGGGTCAGGCACAGATACGCGGTATTTT. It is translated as CASSSAQGSGTDTRYF.